The present entry profiles one TCR beta chain with its context. Antigen: not known. This CDR3 region has 15 residues. CDR1 SNHLY and CDR2 FYNNEI come from the germline V gene. Trimming left V 3 bases short and J 1 base short, with 12 bases between. This specimen belongs to a study of shared clonotypes between healthy human individuals. General observations from the study: It was expected that sequencing depth would affect clonotype sharing among donors.

Original processing notes: For the immunoSEQ data, sequences were junction-only without quality scores, so filtering differed. Produced via immunoSEQ multiplex PCR; TCRdb's table is partial and in-frame only. V, J and clone size are those of that table, while D and trimming were read from the DNA. Of over a million clones listed, roughly 95% are singletons. This TCR derives from a young man in good health. V is TRBV2 and J is TRBJ2-5, with D possibly matching TRBD1 (5 bases). Material: naive CD4+ T cells sorted from blood. The subset here: CD45RA+ positively selected. The CDR3 nucleotides read TGTGCCAGCAGTGATCAGGGTGGCCCCCAAGAGACCCAGTACTTC. Its translation: CASSDQGGPQETQYF.